This T cell receptor beta chain was captured in a study of radiotherapy plus CTLA-4 blockade in lung cancer (dated by TCRdb to the late 2010s). Looking at the study overall: Among the enrolled patients, approximately 18% had an objective response, and 31% reached disease control.

Library prep was done by the immunoSEQ multiplex PCR assay. Entries here come from immuneACCESS through TCRdb and include only in-frame sequences with V and J called. Some clones fail to appear in such tables; in the studies checked, an unresolved V gene covers under half of the shortfall, and the cause of the remainder is unknown. In all, the sample holds about 45,000 clones, and approximately 62% of those were seen once. Jointly, the top ten make up 18% of the sample. The CDR3, cysteine through phenylalanine, is 15 amino acids long. The retained sequence is limited to the CDR3, 45 bases, with the frame set at the first base. In the germline V gene, CDR1 corresponds to LGHNA and CDR2 to YNFKEQ. V is trimmed back by 5 bases and J by 5 bases, and the junction contains 7 bases that no gene match accounts for. The study tested focal radiation therapy combined with CTLA-4 blockade (ipilimumab) in patients with chemo-refractory metastatic non-small-cell lung cancer.

What the authors observed across the whole study: Early dynamic changes in blood T cell clones, together with increased serum interferon-beta after radiation, were reported as the strongest predictors of response. After treatment with radiotherapy and ipilimumab, TCR clones that came from tumors expanded in the peripheral blood.

Worth noting for this clone: The clone's antigen remains unknown. Base quality data are lacking; no much larger clone is found one base away.

Recombination joined TRBV4-2 with TRBJ2-7; 12 bases in the middle match TRBD1. The starting material was peripheral blood, obtained from a patient treated with radiotherapy plus ipilimumab. The source of this sequence is a human donor with non-small cell lung cancer who had a partial response to radiotherapy plus ipilimumab. The CDR3 region has the sequence CASSRTGTGGDEQYF. The nucleotides read TGTGCCAGCAGCAGAACCGGGACAGGGGGCGACGAGCAGTACTTC.